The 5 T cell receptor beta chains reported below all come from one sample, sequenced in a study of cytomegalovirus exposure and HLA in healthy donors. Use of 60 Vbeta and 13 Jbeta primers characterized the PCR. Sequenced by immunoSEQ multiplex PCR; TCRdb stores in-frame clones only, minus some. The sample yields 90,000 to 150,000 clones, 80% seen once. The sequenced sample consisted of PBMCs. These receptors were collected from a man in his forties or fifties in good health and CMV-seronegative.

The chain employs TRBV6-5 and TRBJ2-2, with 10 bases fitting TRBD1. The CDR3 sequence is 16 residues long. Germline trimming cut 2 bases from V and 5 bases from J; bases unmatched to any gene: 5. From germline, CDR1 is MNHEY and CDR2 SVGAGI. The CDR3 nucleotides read TGTGCCAGCAGTTACCGGGACAGGGGCCCGACCGGGGAGCTGTTTTTT. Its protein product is CASSYRDRGPTGELFF.

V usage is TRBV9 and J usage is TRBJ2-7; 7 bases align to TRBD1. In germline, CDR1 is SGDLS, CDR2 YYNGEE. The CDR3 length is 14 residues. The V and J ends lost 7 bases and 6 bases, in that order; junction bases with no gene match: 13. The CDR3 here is CASARAEGAGEQYF. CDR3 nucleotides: TGTGCCAGCGCCCGGGCAGAGGGGGCGGGCGAGCAGTACTTC.

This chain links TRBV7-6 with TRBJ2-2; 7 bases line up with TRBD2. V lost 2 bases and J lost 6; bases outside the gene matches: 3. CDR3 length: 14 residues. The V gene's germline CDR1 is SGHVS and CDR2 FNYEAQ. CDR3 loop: CASSLRGEAGELFF. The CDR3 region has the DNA TGTGCCAGCAGCTTACGGGGGGAGGCCGGGGAGCTGTTTTTT.

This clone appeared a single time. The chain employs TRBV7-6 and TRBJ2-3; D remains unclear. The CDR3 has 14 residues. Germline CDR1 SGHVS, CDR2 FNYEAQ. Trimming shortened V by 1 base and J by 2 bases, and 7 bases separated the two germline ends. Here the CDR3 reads CASSLGSFTDTQYF. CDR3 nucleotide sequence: TGTGCCAGCAGCTTAGGTTCGTTCACAGATACGCAGTATTTT.

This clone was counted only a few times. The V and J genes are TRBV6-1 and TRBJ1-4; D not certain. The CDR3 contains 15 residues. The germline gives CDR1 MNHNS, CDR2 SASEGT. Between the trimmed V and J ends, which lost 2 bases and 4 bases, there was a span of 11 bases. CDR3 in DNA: TGTGCCAGCAGTGAATGGGCAGGCTTTAATGAAAAACTGTTTTTT. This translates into CASSEWAGFNEKLFF.